One T cell receptor (beta chain) is described in this entry. The data derive from a study of T cells in Graves' hyperthyroidism and ophthalmopathy. Fresh 10 ml peripheral blood yielded PBMCs. What was amplified from RNA transcripts were TCR beta CDR3 regions. The HTBI set primed first-round TCR CDR3 RT-PCR. TCRdb reprocessed the multiplex PCR reads via MiXCR and lists one record per CDR3 protein. This repertoire shows more than 50,000 distinct CDR3 sequences, roughly 50% found once; its top ten account for 3.3%. CDR1 is MGHRA, CDR2 YSYEKL, per germline. This CDR3 comprises 17 residues. V was trimmed by 7 bases and J by 6 bases, leaving 26 bases between them.

Sequencing used blood. This TCR came from a woman aged 55-69 years with Graves' ophthalmopathy. The V call is TRBV4-1, the J call TRBJ2-3; possibly TRBD2 for D (6 bases). The CDR3 nucleotides are TGCGCCAGCATGGGAGTGGGGGGTTTGAGACCAGTGGATACGCAGTATTTT. Translation gives CASMGVGGLRPVDTQYF.